The entry below describes one TCR beta chain. The sample is drawn from a study of T cells after yellow fever vaccination. MiXCR was run by TCRdb on the 5' RACE reads, yielding one entry per CDR3 protein. The table lists more than 350,000 distinct CDR3 sequences, approximately 10% of them singletons. V was cut by 6 bases and J by 4 bases, with 18 bases left in between. Germline V gene data show CDR1 as SGHTA and CDR2 as FQGNSA. The CDR3 extends over 15 amino acids. The TCR originated in a man aged 18 to 30 who received the YFV17D yellow fever vaccine. V and J are TRBV7-2 and TRBJ2-5; D may be TRBD1 (7 bases). The material was PBMCs, obtained on the day of the first yellow fever vaccination. The CDR3 reads CASRKNPQGGETQYF. CDR3 sequence (DNA): TGTGCCAGCAGAAAAAACCCCCAGGGGGGAGAGACCCAGTACTTC.